This TCR beta chain stems from a study of T-cell reconstitution after alpha-beta-depleted transplantation in children (dated by TCRdb to about 2016). Regarding the complete study: Using TCR repertoire profiling, the study followed T-cell immune reconstitution in a quantitative way in children after TCRalphabeta/CD19-depleted allogeneic hematopoietic cell transplantation. What the research found in general, with its limitations: In some patients, the high TCRbeta diversity seen at day 60 was put down to recipient T cells and intrathymic progenitors that had survived conditioning. Hyperexpanded clone frequencies declined over subsequent months; after one year, T-cell counts and TCRbeta diversity were mostly attributed to newly produced T cells. Apparently early alphabetaT-cell count recovery about two months after transplant reportedly relied on only several hundred rapidly expanded clones derived from non-depleted graft cells.

Germline trimming amounts to 0 bases on V and 0 bases on J, with 3 as the count of junction bases outside the gene matches. Sequences SGHDT (CDR1) and YYEEEE (CDR2) are obtained from the germline V gene. From its cysteine to its phenylalanine, the CDR3 spans 16 amino acids. Only the CDR3 region is kept as DNA, spanning 48 bases read in frame from base 1. This clonotype was recorded at least ten times. Its cognate antigen has yet to be identified. Base qualities were left out, and no much larger clone turns up one base away. Libraries were made using PCR. The sequencer was an Illumina HiSeq 2500. Molecular barcoding was employed in the preparation of TCR libraries, with unique molecular identifiers being used to normalize TCRbeta repertoire quantification. The raw public reads went through TCRdb reprocessing: fastp at Q25, MiXCR clone calling, in-frame beta chains kept. Every distinct CDR3 protein forms one entry, paired with its most common genes and DNA. The sample table holds about 500,000 distinct CDR3 sequences, of which roughly 11% were seen once. The biggest ten clones account for about 15% of the sample.

This specimen's treatment or condition label, interpreted: allogeneic hematopoietic cell transplantation with graft depleted of TCRalphabeta T cells and CD19 B cells. TCRalphabeta/CD19-depleted allogeneic hematopoietic cell grafts were given to the transplant recipients, all of whom were children. The sequencing here drew on PBMCs, mostly from graft donor cells, taken 180 days after TCRalphabeta/CD19-depleted stem cell transplant. Recombination joined TRBV5-6 with TRBJ2-4, with 7 junctional bases fitting TRBD2. This clonotype originated in a female patient aged 2 to 10 who had a stem cell transplant for aplastic anemia, so the T cells may come from the graft donor. The CDR3 sequence is CASSLEVAGAKNIQYF. The nucleotide sequence reads as follows: TGTGCCAGCAGCTTGGAAGTAGCGGGAGCCAAAAACATTCAGTACTTC.